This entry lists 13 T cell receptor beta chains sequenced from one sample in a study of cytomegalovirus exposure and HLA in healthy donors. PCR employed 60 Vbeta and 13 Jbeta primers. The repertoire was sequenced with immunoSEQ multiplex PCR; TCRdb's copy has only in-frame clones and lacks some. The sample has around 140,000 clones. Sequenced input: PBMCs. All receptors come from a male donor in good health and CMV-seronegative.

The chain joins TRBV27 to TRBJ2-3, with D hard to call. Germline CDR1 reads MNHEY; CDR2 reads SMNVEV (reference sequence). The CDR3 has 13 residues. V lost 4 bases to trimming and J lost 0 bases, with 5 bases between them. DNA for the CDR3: TGTGCCAGCAGTTCCCCGAGCACAGATACGCAGTATTTT. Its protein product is CASSSPSTDTQYF.

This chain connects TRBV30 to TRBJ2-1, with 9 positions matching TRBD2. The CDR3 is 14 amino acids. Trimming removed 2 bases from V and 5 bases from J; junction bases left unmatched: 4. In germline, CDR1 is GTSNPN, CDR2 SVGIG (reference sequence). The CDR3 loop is CAWSPRTSDNEQFF. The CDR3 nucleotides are TGTGCCTGGAGTCCCAGGACTAGCGACAATGAGCAGTTCTTC.

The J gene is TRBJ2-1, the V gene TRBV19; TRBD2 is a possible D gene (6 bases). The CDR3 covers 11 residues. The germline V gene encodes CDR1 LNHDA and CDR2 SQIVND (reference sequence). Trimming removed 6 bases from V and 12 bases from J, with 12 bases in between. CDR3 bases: TGTGCCAGTAGCTCACTAGCACGGCAGTTCTTC. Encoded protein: CASSSLARQFF.

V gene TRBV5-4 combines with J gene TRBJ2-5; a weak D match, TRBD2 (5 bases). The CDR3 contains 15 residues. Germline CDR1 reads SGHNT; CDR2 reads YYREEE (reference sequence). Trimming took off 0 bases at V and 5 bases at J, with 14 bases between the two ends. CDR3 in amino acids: CASSLGPAVEETQYF. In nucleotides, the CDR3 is TGTGCCAGCAGCTTGGGGCCAGCGGTCGAGGAGACCCAGTACTTC.

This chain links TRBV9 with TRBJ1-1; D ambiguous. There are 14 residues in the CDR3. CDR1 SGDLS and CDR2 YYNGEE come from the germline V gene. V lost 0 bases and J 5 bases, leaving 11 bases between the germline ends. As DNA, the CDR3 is TGTGCCAGCAGCGTAGGGCCGGCGGGTACTGAAGCTTTCTTT. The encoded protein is CASSVGPAGTEAFF.

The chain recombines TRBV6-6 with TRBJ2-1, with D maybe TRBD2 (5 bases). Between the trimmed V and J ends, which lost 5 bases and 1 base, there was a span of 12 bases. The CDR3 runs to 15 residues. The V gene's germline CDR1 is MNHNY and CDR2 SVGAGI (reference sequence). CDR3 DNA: TGTGCCAGCAGTCGTACTAGAACATCCTACAATGAGCAGTTCTTC. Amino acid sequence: CASSRTRTSYNEQFF.

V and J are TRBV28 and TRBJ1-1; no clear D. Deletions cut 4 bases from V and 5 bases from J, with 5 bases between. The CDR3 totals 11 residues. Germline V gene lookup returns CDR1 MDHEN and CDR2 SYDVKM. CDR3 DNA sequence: TGTGCCAGCAGTTCGTTAACTGAAGCTTTCTTT. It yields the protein CASSSLTEAFF.

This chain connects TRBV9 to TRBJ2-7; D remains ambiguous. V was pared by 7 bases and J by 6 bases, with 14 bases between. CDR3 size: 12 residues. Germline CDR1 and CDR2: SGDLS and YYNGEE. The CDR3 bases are TGTGCCAGCGGGTCGGGTGACGGCGAGCAGTACTTC. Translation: CASGSGDGEQYF.

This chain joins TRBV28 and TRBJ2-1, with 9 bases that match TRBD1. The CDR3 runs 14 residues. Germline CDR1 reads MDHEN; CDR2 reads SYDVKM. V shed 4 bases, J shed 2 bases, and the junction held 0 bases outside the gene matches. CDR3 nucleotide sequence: TGTGCCAGCAGTTGGGACAGGGCCTACAATGAGCAGTTCTTC. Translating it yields CASSWDRAYNEQFF.

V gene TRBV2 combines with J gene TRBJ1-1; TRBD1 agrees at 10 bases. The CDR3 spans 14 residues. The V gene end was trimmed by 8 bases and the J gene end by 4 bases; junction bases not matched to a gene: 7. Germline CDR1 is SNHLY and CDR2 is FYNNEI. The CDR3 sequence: CASQERTGGTEAFF. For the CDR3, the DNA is TGTGCCAGCCAAGAACGGACAGGGGGCACTGAAGCTTTCTTT.

The CDR3 region is CASSLLTSGRANEQYF. The CDR3 DNA follows: TGTGCCAGCAGTTTATTAACTAGCGGGAGGGCTAACGAGCAGTACTTC. The chain carries TRBV27 and TRBJ2-7; TRBD2 matches 13 bases. Germline loops: CDR1 MNHEY, CDR2 SMNVEV (reference sequence). J was trimmed by 5 bases and V by 1 base; bases with no gene match: 5. There are 16 residues in the CDR3.

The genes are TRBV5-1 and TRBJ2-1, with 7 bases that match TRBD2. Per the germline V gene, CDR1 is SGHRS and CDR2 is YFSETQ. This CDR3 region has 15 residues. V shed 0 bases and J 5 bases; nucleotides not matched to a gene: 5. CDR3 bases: TGCGCCAGCAGCTTGGTTGGGAGGGAGCACAATGAGCAGTTCTTC. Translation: CASSLVGREHNEQFF.

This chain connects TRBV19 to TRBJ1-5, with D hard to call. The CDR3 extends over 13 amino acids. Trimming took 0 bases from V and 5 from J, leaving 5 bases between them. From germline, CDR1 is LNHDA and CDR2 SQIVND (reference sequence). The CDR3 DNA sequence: TGTGCCAGTAGTATAGATTTCGATCAGCCCCAGCATTTT. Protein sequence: CASSIDFDQPQHF.